This T cell receptor (beta chain) was captured in a study of T cells expressing NK-cell markers. Study summary: Underlying the TCR beta repertoires were sorted CD3+CD56+NKG2C+, CD3+CD56+NKG2C- and CD3+CD56-NKG2C+ T cells. Seven sequenced donors out of eight were HCMV-seropositive, one seronegative. Study observations and caveats: Six of the donors carried dominant NKG2C+ clonotypes that took up 1.0-7.0% of their CD8+ T cells. Once again these clonotypes came out on top in the CD3+CD56-NKG2C+ fraction of a few donors.

Concerning this clonotype: Its cognate antigen is unknown.

The CDR3 contains 13 residues. Germline CDR1 reads SQVTM; CDR2 reads ANQGSEA. TCRdb reprocessed the 5' RACE reads and keeps a single row for each CDR3 protein, giving no DNA. The listing contains some 450,000 distinct CDR3 sequences. The sample taken for sequencing was blood T cells: a sorted CD56 or NKG2C T cell subset, CD4+ or CD8+ T cells, or bulk PBMC T cells (not recorded which). The TCR originated in a woman aged 18 to 75 in good health. The gene calls are TRBV29-1 and TRBJ2-2. The CDR3 sequence: CSGTTTRSGELFF.